This TCR beta chain appears in the sequencing data of a study of cytomegalovirus exposure and HLA in healthy donors. The PCR contained 60 Vbeta and 13 Jbeta primers. Generated by immunoSEQ multiplex PCR, the TCRdb table keeps only in-frame clones and is missing some. The sample lists 150,000 to 200,000 clones, 75% to 85% occurring once. A few counts support this clone. As yet, its antigen is unknown. Study-level results: Within an earlier analysis, most TCR beta V segments proved productive either about 90% or about 30% of the time. Presence/absence analyses supposed approximately even sequencing depth among donors. Per published reports, the classifier diagnosed cytomegalovirus status with high specificity and sensitivity. According to the study, some 160 TCR beta chains were cytomegalovirus-associated.

Germline V gives CDR1 LGHNA, CDR2 YSLEER. This CDR3 has 18 amino acids. Trimming took off 0 bases at V and 0 bases at J, with 15 bases between the two ends. This chain connects TRBV4-3 to TRBJ1-5; TRBD1 might be the D (6 bases). The source is a woman in her 50s in good health and CMV-seronegative. The specimen was PBMCs. CDR3 residues: CASSQDPTRGYSNQPQHF. Here the CDR3 DNA reads TGCGCCAGCAGCCAAGACCCAACCAGGGGATATAGCAATCAGCCCCAGCATTTT.